Shown below are 16 T cell receptor beta chains from a single sample sequenced in a study of cytomegalovirus exposure and HLA in healthy donors. The study ran its PCR with 60 Vbeta and 13 Jbeta primers. Here immunoSEQ multiplex PCR was the method, and the copy in TCRdb shows in-frame clones only, minus some. This table holds approximately 110,000 clones, about 83% found once. Sequenced sample: PBMCs. Receptor source: a female donor in good health and CMV-seropositive.

The rearrangement joins TRBV19 to TRBJ1-1; D is ambiguous. Germline V gives CDR1 LNHDA, CDR2 SQIVND (reference sequence). Trimming left V 4 bases short and J 0 bases short, with 6 bases between. CDR3 length: 13 residues. The chain's CDR3 is CASSSRLNTEAFF. The DNA of the CDR3 is TGTGCCAGTAGTAGTCGGTTGAACACTGAAGCTTTCTTT.

This clone appeared a few times. The V gene is TRBV25-1, the J gene TRBJ1-1, with 7 positions matching TRBD1. The CDR3 spans 14 residues. The germline CDR1 and CDR2 sequences are MGHDK and SYGVNS. V was pared by 6 bases and J by 5 bases, with 9 bases of the junction left unmatched. CDR3 sequence reads: CASRQTGPRTEAFF. The DNA of the CDR3 is TGTGCCAGCAGACAGACAGGGCCGAGAACTGAAGCTTTCTTT.

This chain connects TRBV2 to TRBJ2-1, with D possibly TRBD2 on 7 matching bases. With 7 bases removed from V and 8 bases from J, the gap between germline ends came to 27 bases. Germline loops: CDR1 SNHLY, CDR2 FYNNEI. This CDR3 has 17 amino acids. CDR3 sequence (DNA): TGTGCCAGCATTTACAGGGCGCCGGGACTACCTCCCTATGAGCAGTTCTTC. Translation: CASIYRAPGLPPYEQFF.

V is TRBV7-2 and J is TRBJ1-5, with 8 bases identical to TRBD1. CDR1 is SGHTA and CDR2 is FQGNSA in the germline V gene. The CDR3 spans 15 residues. With V trimmed by 1 base and J by 6 bases, 5 bases remained unmatched. The CDR3 coding sequence is TGTGCCAGCAGCTTAGAGGTCCAGGGGGCTCAGCCCCAGCATTTT. Encoded protein: CASSLEVQGAQPQHF.

The chain combines TRBV28 with TRBJ1-2; D might be TRBD1 (5 bases). Germline CDR1 reads MDHEN; CDR2 reads SYDVKM. This CDR3 is 13 amino acids long. Trimming shortened V by 4 bases and J by 5 bases, and 11 bases separated the two germline ends. The CDR3 DNA sequence: TGTGCCAGCAGTTCGGGACTTCAGTATGGCTACACCTTC. It translates to CASSSGLQYGYTF.

The rearrangement links TRBV5-4 to TRBJ1-1, with D perhaps matching TRBD1 (5 bases). Germline assignment: CDR1 SGHNT and CDR2 YYREEE (reference sequence). This CDR3 contains 15 residues. Trimming cost V 5 bases and J 1 base, with 15 bases left between them. CDR3 DNA: TGTGCCAGCAGTCCGGCGGGGCGAGAGAACACTGAAGCTTTCTTT. Translating gives CASSPAGRENTEAFF.

This clone has more than one count but fewer than ten. The chain carries TRBV6-6 and TRBJ1-5; D not certain. The V gene lost 2 bases and the J gene lost 7 bases, with 9 bases spanning the gap. Germline loops: CDR1 MNHNY, CDR2 SVGAGI (reference sequence). The CDR3 spans 13 residues. DNA for the CDR3: TGTGCCAGCAGTTACGGAGGTTGGCAGCCCCAGCATTTT. This sequence encodes CASSYGGWQPQHF.

The V gene is TRBV5-1, the J gene TRBJ1-1, with D possibly TRBD1 on 5 matching bases. The CDR3 covers 13 residues. CDR1 and CDR2 from the germline V gene are SGHRS and YFSETQ. V was shortened by 4 bases and J by 4 bases, with 11 bases between the two germline ends. CDR3 sequence: CASSARGGTEAFF. The CDR3 DNA reads as TGCGCCAGCAGCGCTAGGGGCGGCACTGAAGCTTTCTTT.

This clone was seen just once. CDR3 in amino acids: CASSDSYPPRQRVPLHF. DNA for the CDR3: TGTGCCAGCAGTGACTCGTATCCCCCCCGCCAGCGCGTGCCCCTCCACTTT. V gene TRBV6-4 combines with J gene TRBJ1-6; D gene unclear. The germline V gene has CDR1 MRHNA and CDR2 SNTAGT. The CDR3 consists of 17 residues. V was cut by 0 bases and J by 13 bases, with 22 bases left in between.

V and J are TRBV5-1 and TRBJ1-4, with 8 bases aligning to TRBD1. Germline-derived CDR1 and CDR2 are SGHRS and YFSETQ. V was pared by 5 bases and J by 4 bases, with 4 bases of the junction left unmatched. This CDR3 is 14 amino acids long. The CDR3 DNA reads as TGCGCCAGCAGTTCGACAGGGGTTAATGAAAAACTGTTTTTT. Its translation: CASSSTGVNEKLFF.

This clone was picked up one time. V gene TRBV28 combines with J gene TRBJ1-2, with 12 positions matching TRBD1. This CDR3 comprises 16 residues. V lost 5 bases to trimming and J lost 1 base; unmatched junction nucleotides: 5. Germline assignment: CDR1 MDHEN and CDR2 SYDVKM. CDR3 bases: TGTGCCAGCAGTCGGGACAGGGGGCGAGATAACTATGGCTACACCTTC. This codes for CASSRDRGRDNYGYTF.

DNA of the CDR3: TGTGCCAGCAGCTTACTAGCGGGAGTAGGAGATACGCAGTATTTT. It encodes CASSLLAGVGDTQYF. The J gene is TRBJ2-3, the V gene TRBV7-2; 10 positions match TRBD2. From germline, CDR1 is SGHTA and CDR2 FQGNSA. With V trimmed by 2 bases and J by 5 bases, 4 bases remained unmatched. The CDR3 runs to 15 residues.

This clone was observed a handful of times. One end of the junction does not line up with germline, which may come from a read error. The V gene is TRBV6-6, the J gene TRBJ1-2, with TRBD1 matching over 9 bases. In germline, CDR1 is MNHNY, CDR2 SVGAGI (reference sequence). The CDR3 consists of 13 residues. The CDR3 loop reads CASRQGQGLREAF. The CDR3, as DNA: TGTGCCAGCAGGCAGGGACAGGGCCTTCGGGAGGCCTTC.

This clone was observed a few times. The chain links TRBV4-2 to TRBJ2-7, with D perhaps TRBD1 (5 bases). V lost 0 bases, J lost 2 bases, and 11 bases lay in between. Germline-derived CDR1 and CDR2 are LGHNA and YNFKEQ. The CDR3 spans 15 residues. The CDR3 here is CASSQEIPGTYEQYF. The CDR3, as DNA: TGTGCCAGCAGCCAAGAAATCCCAGGGACCTACGAGCAGTACTTC.

In its sample, this clone was seen a few times. The chain has TRBV2 and TRBJ1-4, with 9 nucleotides matching TRBD1. Trimming at V came to 7 bases and at J to 8 bases, leaving 8 bases not matched to a gene. The CDR3 is 14 amino acids. The V gene's germline CDR1 is SNHLY and CDR2 FYNNEI. CDR3 bases: TGTGCCAGCACTGAGGGACAGGGTGGCGAAAAACTGTTTTTT. It translates to CASTEGQGGEKLFF.

The CDR3, as DNA: TGTGCCAGCAGCGTAGGGGTAGCGGGGGCCAGCGAGCAGTACTTC. It translates to CASSVGVAGASEQYF. The chain has TRBV9 and TRBJ2-7, with 9 bases aligning to TRBD2. Per germline, CDR1 SGDLS and CDR2 YYNGEE. The CDR3 totals 15 residues. J lost 6 bases, V lost 0 bases, and 7 bases had no gene match.